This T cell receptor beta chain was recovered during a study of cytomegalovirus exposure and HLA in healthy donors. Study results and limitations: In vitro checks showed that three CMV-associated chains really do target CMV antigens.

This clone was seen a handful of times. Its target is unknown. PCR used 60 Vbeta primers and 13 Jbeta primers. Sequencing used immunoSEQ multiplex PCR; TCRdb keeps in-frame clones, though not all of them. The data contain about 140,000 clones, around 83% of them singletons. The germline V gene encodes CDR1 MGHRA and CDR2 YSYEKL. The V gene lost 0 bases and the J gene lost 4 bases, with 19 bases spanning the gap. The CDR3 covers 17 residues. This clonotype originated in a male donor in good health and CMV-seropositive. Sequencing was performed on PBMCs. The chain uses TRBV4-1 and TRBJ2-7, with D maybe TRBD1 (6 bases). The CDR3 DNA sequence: TGCGCCAGCAGCCAAGATCTCAACAGGGCGGATTTGTACGAGCAGTACTTC. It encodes CASSQDLNRADLYEQYF.